This T cell receptor beta chain was retrieved from a study of blood T cell repertoires in COVID-19. Study in general: Samples of COVID-19 (acute and convalescent) were obtained from the United States, Italy and Spain. Nucleic acid was either cDNA or gDNA, and it came from T cells, B-cell-depleted T cells, or PBMCs.

CDR1 is SGHRS and CDR2 is YFSETQ in the germline V gene. Trimming cost V 2 bases and J 7 bases; bases outside gene matches: 12. There are 16 residues in the CDR3. As originally analysed: Researchers report that nucleated cell counts were estimated from reference gene primer amplification. Generated by immunoSEQ multiplex PCR, the TCRdb table keeps only in-frame clones and is missing some. V, J and clone size are those of that table, while D and trimming were read from the DNA. The sample gives fewer than 110,000 clones, about 90% of which show up once; approximately 1.3% is in the top ten. Input material: peripheral blood. This chain links TRBV5-1 with TRBJ2-3; 8 bases map to TRBD2. This clonotype was obtained from a woman aged 25 to 39 with acute or convalescent COVID-19. CDR3 region: CASSFEGGRPPYTQYF. In DNA form, the CDR3 reads TGCGCCAGCAGCTTTGAGGGCGGGAGGCCCCCTTATACGCAGTATTTT.